These 10 T cell receptor beta chains came from one sample sequenced in a study of T-cell reconstitution after alpha-beta-depleted transplantation in children. Unique molecular identifiers were used to barcode this TCRbeta library. TCRdb used MiXCR to reprocess the PCR reads, holding one entry per CDR3 protein. The sample carries a few hundred thousand distinct CDR3 sequences, about a fifth recorded once. Sequenced material: PBMCs from the stem cell graft donor, taken from the stem cell graft. The receptor source for this set is a human donor who donated a stem cell graft to a child with acute myeloid leukemia.

This clonotype was observed at least ten times. The gene calls are TRBV28 and TRBJ2-1; D unclear. V lost 7 bases and J lost 5, with 12 bases in between. The CDR3 covers 13 residues. CDR1 and CDR2 (germline): MDHEN, SYDVKM. CDR3 region: CASNPPAHNEQFF. The CDR3 bases are TGTGCCAGCAACCCCCCTGCCCACAATGAGCAGTTCTTC.

Concerning this clonotype: One end of the junction does not line up with germline, which may come from a read error. The chain couples TRBV6-1 to TRBJ1-4, with a possible D match to TRBD1 (6 bases). CDR3 length: 13 amino acids. Germline CDR1 MNHNS, CDR2 SASEGT. The CDR3 nucleotides read TGTGCCAGCAGTGAAAGGGGGAGACAGCTCCGCCTTTTT. Its protein product is CASSERGRQLRLF.

This clonotype was counted between two and nine times. V usage is TRBV24-1 and J usage is TRBJ2-1; weak D call: TRBD1 (6 bases). This CDR3 region has 17 residues. Germline CDR1 is KGHDR and CDR2 is SFDVKD. The ends were cut back, 4 bases at V and 2 bases at J, with 17 bases in the middle. The CDR3 loop is CATSDWTVKGPYNEQFF. The CDR3 coding sequence is TGTGCCACCAGTGACTGGACAGTTAAGGGGCCCTACAATGAGCAGTTCTTC.

The chain carries TRBV24-1 and TRBJ1-2; unclear D gene. Germline V gene sequence: CDR1 KGHDR, CDR2 SFDVKD. The CDR3 has 15 amino acids. The V and J ends lost 2 bases and 4 bases respectively, with 13 bases between them. CDR3 sequence (DNA): TGTGCCACCAGTGATTCGTACGATCACCTCTATGGCTACACCTTC. This codes for CATSDSYDHLYGYTF.

This clonotype was counted between two and nine times. J is TRBJ2-7 and V is TRBV12-3 or TRBV12-4; 7 nucleotides agree with TRBD1. This CDR3 has 13 residues. V dropped 4 bases and J dropped 4; count of bases not matched to a gene: 4. CDR3 nucleotide sequence: TGTGCCAGCAGTTACAGGGGCAGGTACGAGCAGTACTTC. Protein sequence: CASSYRGRYEQYF.

V and J are TRBV30 and TRBJ2-5; D not certain. The CDR3 sequence is 12 residues long. Trimming stripped 2 bases from V and 5 bases from J, with 9 bases between. The germline gives CDR1 GTSNPN, CDR2 SVGIG (reference sequence). The CDR3 region is CAWSFTRETQYF. CDR3 sequence (DNA): TGTGCCTGGAGTTTTACCCGGGAGACCCAGTACTTC.

This clonotype was picked up many times. The chain carries TRBV20-1 and TRBJ2-1; 8 positions agree with TRBD2. Looked up from germline, CDR1 is DFQATT and CDR2 is SNEGSKA (reference sequence). The CDR3 spans 16 residues. The J segment lost 3 bases and the V segment lost 5 bases, leaving 12 bases of the junction unmatched. The CDR3 bases are TGCAGTGCTGAAGAGACGGGACTAGGGAGCTACAATGAGCAGTTCTTC. Protein: CSAEETGLGSYNEQFF.

The chain combines TRBV9 with TRBJ2-5; D call uncertain. V was shortened by 6 bases and J by 5 bases, with 17 bases between the two germline ends. The CDR3 totals 14 residues. Germline assignment: CDR1 SGDLS and CDR2 YYNGEE. Written as DNA, the CDR3 is TGTGCCAGCACGCGTGGTGGGTCATCGGAGACCCAGTACTTC. Amino acids: CASTRGGSSETQYF.

This clonotype was seen a few times. The chain uses TRBV5-5 and TRBJ2-7; D is unresolved. This CDR3 comprises 15 residues. V dropped 4 bases and J dropped 3 bases, with 17 bases sitting between them. Germline V gives CDR1 SGHKS, CDR2 YYEKEE (reference sequence). The CDR3 bases are TGTGCCAGCAGCCTGGACGTTGCCAACAGCTACGAGCAGTACTTC. Protein sequence: CASSLDVANSYEQYF.

This clonotype was detected ten times or more. The chain is built from TRBV20-1 and TRBJ2-7, with 7 positions matching TRBD1. The CDR3 sequence is 15 residues long. Germline CDR1 reads DFQATT; CDR2 reads SNEGSKA (reference sequence). Losses at the gene ends were 1 base for V and 3 bases for J; bases not matched to a gene: 9. CDR3 DNA sequence: TGCAGTGCTAGAGGTTCCGGGACAGCAATCTACGAGCAGTACTTC. Residues: CSARGSGTAIYEQYF.